This T cell receptor beta chain originates from a study of blood T cell repertoires in COVID-19. In the original workflow: Amplification from reference gene primers served as the basis for estimated nucleated cell counts. Clones were read by immunoSEQ multiplex PCR, and TCRdb kept only the in-frame ones, dropping some. From that table come the V and J calls and clone size; the DNA was used to work out D and trimming. Among fewer than 350,000 clones listed, around 81% were seen once. Germline CDR1 is MNHNS and CDR2 is SASEGT. V was cut by 2 bases and J by 3 bases, with 12 bases left in between. This CDR3 has 15 amino acids.

The sample taken for sequencing was peripheral blood. The chain carries TRBV6-1 and TRBJ2-3, with no clear D. This receptor was identified in a woman aged 60-70 years with active or convalescent COVID-19. The CDR3 spells CASSETVGGTDTQYF. CDR3 DNA sequence: TGTGCCAGCAGTGAAACCGTCGGCGGAACAGATACGCAGTATTTT.